This T cell receptor beta chain was captured by sequencing in a study of CD4 and CD8 cells across lung adenocarcinoma regions. By sample fraction, this clonotype is medium-sized. Germline V gene data show CDR1 as SGHRS and CDR2 as YFSETQ. The CDR3 sequence is 12 residues long. Trimming took off 5 bases at V and 1 base at J, with 6 bases between the two ends. TCRdb recomputed calls from the PCR reads with MiXCR, one row per CDR3 protein. The profile shows 3,000 to 4,000 distinct CDR3 sequences, roughly 58% of them singletons. The receptor was derived from a female donor with lung adenocarcinoma. The CD4 and CD8 labels of this study may be unreliable. The rearrangement uses TRBV5-1 and TRBJ1-1; D is unresolved. Sequencing used CD4+ T cells from the center of a lung tumor. CDR3 protein: CASSLQNTEAFF. The DNA for the CDR3 is TGCGCCAGCAGTTTACAGAACACTGAAGCTTTCTTT.